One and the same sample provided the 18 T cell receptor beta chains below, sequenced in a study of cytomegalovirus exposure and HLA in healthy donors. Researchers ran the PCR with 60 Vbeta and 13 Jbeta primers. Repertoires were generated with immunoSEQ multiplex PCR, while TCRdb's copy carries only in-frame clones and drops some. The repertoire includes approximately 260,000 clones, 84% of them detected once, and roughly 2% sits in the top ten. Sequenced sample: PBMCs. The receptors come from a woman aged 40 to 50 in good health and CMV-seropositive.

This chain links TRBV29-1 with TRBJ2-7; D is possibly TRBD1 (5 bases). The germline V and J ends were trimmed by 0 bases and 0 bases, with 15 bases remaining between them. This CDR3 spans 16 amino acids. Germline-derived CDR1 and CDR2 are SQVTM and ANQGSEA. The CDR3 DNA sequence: TGCAGCGTTGAAGAGGGGCGAGCGCCTAGCTCCTACGAGCAGTACTTC. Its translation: CSVEEGRAPSSYEQYF.

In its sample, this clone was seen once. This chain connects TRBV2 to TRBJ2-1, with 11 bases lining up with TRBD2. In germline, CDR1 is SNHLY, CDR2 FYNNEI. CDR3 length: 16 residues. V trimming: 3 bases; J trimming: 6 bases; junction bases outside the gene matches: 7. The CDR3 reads CASSDRGSGRANEQFF. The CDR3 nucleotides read TGTGCCAGCAGTGATAGGGGTAGCGGGAGGGCCAATGAGCAGTTCTTC.

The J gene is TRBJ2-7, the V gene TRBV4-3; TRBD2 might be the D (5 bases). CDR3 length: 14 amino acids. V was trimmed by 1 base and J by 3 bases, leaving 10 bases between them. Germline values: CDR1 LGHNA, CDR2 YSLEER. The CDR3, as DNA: TGCGCCAGCAGCCAAGCTGGAGGAGGCTACGAGCAGTACTTC. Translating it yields CASSQAGGGYEQYF.

The CDR3 DNA reads TGCGCCAGCAGCCAAGAACGGCAGGGTTATGAAAAACTGTTTTTT. It codes for CASSQERQGYEKLFF. The chain recombines TRBV4-3 with TRBJ1-4, with D perhaps matching TRBD1 (5 bases). The CDR3 sequence is 15 residues long. V lost 0 bases and J 6 bases, leaving 11 bases between the germline ends. In germline, CDR1 is LGHNA, CDR2 YSLEER.

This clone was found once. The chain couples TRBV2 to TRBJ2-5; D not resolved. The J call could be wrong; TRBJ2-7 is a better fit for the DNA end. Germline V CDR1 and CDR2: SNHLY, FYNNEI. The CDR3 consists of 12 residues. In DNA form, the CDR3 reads TGTGCCAGCAGTATAGAAGCCTACGAGCAGTACTTC. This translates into CASSIEAYEQYF.

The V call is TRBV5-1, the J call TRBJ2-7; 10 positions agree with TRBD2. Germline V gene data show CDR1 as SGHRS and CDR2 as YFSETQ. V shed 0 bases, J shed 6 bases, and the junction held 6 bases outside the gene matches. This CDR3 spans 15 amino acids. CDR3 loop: CASSLDKREGVEQYF. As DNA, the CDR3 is TGCGCCAGCAGCTTGGATAAGCGGGAGGGCGTCGAGCAGTACTTC.

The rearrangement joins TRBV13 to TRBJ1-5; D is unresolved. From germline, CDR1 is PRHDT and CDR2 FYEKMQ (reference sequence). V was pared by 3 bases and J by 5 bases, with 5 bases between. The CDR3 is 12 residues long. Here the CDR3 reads CASSLRDQPQHF. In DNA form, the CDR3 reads TGTGCCAGCAGCTTGAGGGATCAGCCCCAGCATTTT.

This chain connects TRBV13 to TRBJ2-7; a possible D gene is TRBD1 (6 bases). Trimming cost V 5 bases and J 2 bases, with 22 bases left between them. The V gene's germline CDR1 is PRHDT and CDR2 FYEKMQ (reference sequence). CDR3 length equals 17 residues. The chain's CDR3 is CASSTPHRDTGAYEQYF. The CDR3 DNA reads TGTGCCAGCAGCACACCTCACCGGGACACCGGAGCCTACGAGCAGTACTTC.

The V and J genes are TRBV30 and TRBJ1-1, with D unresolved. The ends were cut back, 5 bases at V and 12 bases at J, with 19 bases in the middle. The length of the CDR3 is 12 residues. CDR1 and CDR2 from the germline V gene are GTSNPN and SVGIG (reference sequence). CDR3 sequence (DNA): TGTGCCTGGGGCATCTCCCCCGGGAAGTCTTTCTTT. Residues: CAWGISPGKSFF.

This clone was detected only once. The CDR3 coding sequence is TGTGCCATCAGTGAGTCCCTAGATGTGAGCGGGCCGTACAATGAGCAGTTCTTC. Protein: CAISESLDVSGPYNEQFF. The chain recombines TRBV10-3 with TRBJ2-1, with D possibly being TRBD2 (6 bases). The CDR3 extends over 18 amino acids. V was cut by 0 bases and J by 4 bases, with 19 bases left in between. Germline CDR1 is ENHRY and CDR2 is SYGVKD.

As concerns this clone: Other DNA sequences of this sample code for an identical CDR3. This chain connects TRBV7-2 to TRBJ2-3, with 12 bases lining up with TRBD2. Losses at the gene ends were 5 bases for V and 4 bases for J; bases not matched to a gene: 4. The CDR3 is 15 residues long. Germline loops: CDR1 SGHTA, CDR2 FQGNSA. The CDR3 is CASSPRLAGADTQYF. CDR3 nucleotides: TGTGCCAGCAGCCCACGACTAGCGGGAGCAGATACGCAGTATTTT.

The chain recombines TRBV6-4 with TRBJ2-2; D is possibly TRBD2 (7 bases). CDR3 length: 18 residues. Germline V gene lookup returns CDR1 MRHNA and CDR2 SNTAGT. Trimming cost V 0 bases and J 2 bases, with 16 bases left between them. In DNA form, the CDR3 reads TGTGCCAGCAGTGACTCGGCCGGGGGGCCCGTCAACACCGGGGAGCTGTTTTTT. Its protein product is CASSDSAGGPVNTGELFF.

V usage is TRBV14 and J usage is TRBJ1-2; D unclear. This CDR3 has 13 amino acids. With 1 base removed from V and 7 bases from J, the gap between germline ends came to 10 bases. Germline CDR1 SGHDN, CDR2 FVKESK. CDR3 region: CASSQARSFGYTF. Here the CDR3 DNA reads TGTGCCAGCAGCCAAGCGAGAAGCTTTGGCTACACCTTC.

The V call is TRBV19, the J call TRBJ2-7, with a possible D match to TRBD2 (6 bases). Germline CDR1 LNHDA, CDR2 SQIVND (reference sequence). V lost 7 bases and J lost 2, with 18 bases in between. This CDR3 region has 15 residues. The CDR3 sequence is CASTETPTGAYEQYF. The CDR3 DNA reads TGTGCCAGTACTGAAACACCAACGGGGGCCTACGAGCAGTACTTC. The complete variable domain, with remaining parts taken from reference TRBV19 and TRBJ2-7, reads DGGITQSPKYLFRKEGQNVTLSCEQNLNHDAMYWYRQDPGQGLRLIYYSQIVNDFQKGDIAEGYSVSREKKESFPLTVTSAQKNPTAFYLCASTETPTGAYEQYFGPGTRLTVT.

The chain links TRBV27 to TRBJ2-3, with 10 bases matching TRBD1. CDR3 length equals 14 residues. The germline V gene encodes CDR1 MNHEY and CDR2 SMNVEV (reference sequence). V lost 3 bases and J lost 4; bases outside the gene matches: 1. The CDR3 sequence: CASSLTGGADTQYF. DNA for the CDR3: TGTGCCAGCAGTTTGACAGGGGGCGCAGATACGCAGTATTTT.

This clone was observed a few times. CDR3 DNA sequence: TGTGCCAGCTCACCACTAGCGGGAGATGACAATGAGCAGTTCTTC. It specifies CASSPLAGDDNEQFF. The chain has TRBV18 and TRBJ2-1; 9 bases align to TRBD2. The CDR3 is 15 amino acids. CDR1 is KGHSH, CDR2 LQKENI, per germline. J lost 5 bases, V lost 1 base, and 3 bases had no gene match.

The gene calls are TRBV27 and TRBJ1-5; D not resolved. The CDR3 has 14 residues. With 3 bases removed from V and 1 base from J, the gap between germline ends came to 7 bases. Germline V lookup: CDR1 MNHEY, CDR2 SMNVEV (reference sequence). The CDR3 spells CASSFVLSNQPQHF. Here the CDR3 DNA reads TGTGCCAGCAGTTTTGTTCTGAGCAATCAGCCCCAGCATTTT.

CDR3 DNA: TGCGCCAGCAGCCAAGAATGGGATCGAGGGAATTCACCCCTCCACTTT. Residues: CASSQEWDRGNSPLHF. The chain combines TRBV4-3 with TRBJ1-6; D is uncertain. V was cut by 0 bases and J by 7 bases, with 13 bases left in between. This CDR3 is 16 amino acids long. From germline, CDR1 is LGHNA and CDR2 YSLEER.